These 28 T cell receptor beta chains came from one sample sequenced in a study of blood T cell repertoires in COVID-19. TCRdb's table, derived via immunoSEQ multiplex PCR, lists solely in-frame clones and lacks some. The sample carries about 120,000 clones, 75% to 95% recorded once. Sequenced input: peripheral blood. These receptors were obtained from a human donor with active COVID-19. The donor label of this sample is uncertain.

The CDR3 sequence is CAWSGKVTGNSSPLHF. The DNA of the CDR3 is TGTGCCTGGAGTGGAAAAGTGACAGGGAATAGTTCACCCCTCCACTTT. The V and J genes are TRBV30 and TRBJ1-6, with 7 bases aligning to TRBD1. Germline assignment: CDR1 GTSNPN and CDR2 SVGIG (reference sequence). The length of the CDR3 is 16 residues. With 1 base clipped from V and 9 bases from J, the junction kept 12 bases outside the gene matches.

The sample holds one count of this clone. The chain links TRBV2 to TRBJ1-6; 8 bases match TRBD1. The V gene's germline CDR1 is SNHLY and CDR2 FYNNEI. The junction had 14 bases not matched to a gene; V was cut back by 0 bases and J by 13 bases. This CDR3 region has 17 residues. CDR3 sequence (DNA): TGTGCCAGCAGTGAAGCGGCCCTCGGGGGACAGGTAACCCCCCTCCACTTT. Residues: CASSEAALGGQVTPLHF. The complete variable domain, with remaining parts taken from reference TRBV2 and TRBJ1-6, reads EPEVTQTPSHQVTQMGQEVILRCVPISNHLYFYWYRQILGQKVEFLVSFYNNEISEKSEIFDDQFSVERPDGSNFTLKIRSTKLEDSAMYFCASSEAALGGQVTPLHFGNGTRLTVT.

The V and J genes are TRBV7-8 and TRBJ2-1, with TRBD2 matching over 15 bases. The germline gives CDR1 SGHVS, CDR2 FQNEAQ. V shed 6 bases, J shed 4 bases, and the junction held 13 bases outside the gene matches. CDR3 size: 19 residues. The DNA for the CDR3 is TGTGCCAGCAGTTCGAATCCCGGGACTAGCGGGGGGACATACAATGAGCAGTTCTTC. Its protein is CASSSNPGTSGGTYNEQFF.

This chain links TRBV6-6 with TRBJ1-2; 7 bases agree with TRBD1. CDR1 is MNHNY and CDR2 is SVGAGI in the germline V gene (reference sequence). This CDR3 has 15 residues. V was pared by 4 bases and J by 5 bases, with 10 bases of the junction left unmatched. Here the CDR3 DNA reads TGTGCCAGCAGTTTTCACCCGGGCAGGGGGTATGGCTACACCTTC. Translating gives CASSFHPGRGYGYTF.

The V call is TRBV2, the J call TRBJ1-3; unclear D gene. V was clipped by 6 bases and J by 0 bases, with 12 bases between them. CDR1 is SNHLY, CDR2 FYNNEI, per germline. The CDR3 is 15 residues long. DNA of the CDR3: TGTGCCAGCAGGCGGAGGGAGAGCTCTGGAAACACCATATATTTT. It is translated as CASRRRESSGNTIYF.

The CDR3 DNA is TGTGCCAGCAGCCAAGTTTGGTCTAGATCCTACGAGCAGTACTTC. Its protein product is CASSQVWSRSYEQYF. J is TRBJ2-7 and V is TRBV4-2, with D hard to call. V was shortened by 1 base and J by 1 base, with 11 bases between the two germline ends. CDR3 size: 15 residues. CDR1 and CDR2 (germline): LGHNA, YNFKEQ.

The chain has TRBV5-1 and TRBJ2-7, with unresolved D. V was trimmed by 7 bases and J by 2 bases, leaving 16 bases between them. CDR3 length: 14 amino acids. Germline-derived CDR1 and CDR2 are SGHRS and YFSETQ. The CDR3 region has the DNA TGCGCCAGCTCCGGTCGGGTAGGAGCCTACGAGCAGTACTTC. Its translation: CASSGRVGAYEQYF.

The J gene is TRBJ1-2, the V gene TRBV6-5; 7 bases are shared with TRBD1. This CDR3 has 12 amino acids. The germline gives CDR1 MNHEY, CDR2 SVGAGI. V dropped 6 bases and J dropped 5; count of bases not matched to a gene: 3. The CDR3 is CASSPTGYGYTF. The CDR3 DNA is TGTGCCAGCAGCCCGACAGGGTATGGCTACACCTTC.

The chain uses TRBV5-1 and TRBJ2-3; 12 nucleotides line up with TRBD2. CDR3 length: 20 amino acids. The germline V gene encodes CDR1 SGHRS and CDR2 YFSETQ. The V gene end was trimmed by 4 bases and the J gene end by 3 bases; junction bases not matched to a gene: 18. DNA of the CDR3: TGCGCCAGCAGCGCCGGACTAGCGGGGTCCTCGAACTACCCTACAGATACGCAGTATTTT. It yields the protein CASSAGLAGSSNYPTDTQYF.

V and J are TRBV14 and TRBJ2-7; possible D gene TRBD2, 6 bases. Germline CDR1 SGHDN, CDR2 FVKESK. Trimming cost V 1 base and J 8 bases, with 12 bases left between them. The CDR3 spans 13 residues. Here the CDR3 reads CASSQVGGAKQYF. The CDR3 DNA sequence: TGTGCCAGCAGCCAAGTAGGCGGGGCGAAGCAGTACTTC. Drawing the rest from reference TRBV14 and TRBJ2-7, the complete variable domain is EAGVTQFPSHSVIEKGQTVTLRCDPISGHDNLYWYRRVMGKEIKFLLHFVKESKQDESGMPNNRFLAERTGGTYSTLKVQPAELEDSGVYFCASSQVGGAKQYFGPGTRLTVT.

The chain uses TRBV5-1 and TRBJ2-1, with D possibly being TRBD2 (6 bases). With 4 bases removed from V and 4 bases from J, the gap between germline ends came to 21 bases. The germline CDR1 and CDR2 sequences are SGHRS and YFSETQ. This CDR3 comprises 17 residues. CDR3 region: CASSPGLKTFLYNEQFF. The CDR3 DNA sequence: TGCGCCAGCAGCCCGGGACTCAAAACCTTCTTATACAATGAGCAGTTCTTC.

The chain links TRBV19 to TRBJ1-1, with 9 bases aligning to TRBD1. The germline V gene has CDR1 LNHDA and CDR2 SQIVND (reference sequence). Germline trimming cut 6 bases from V and 4 bases from J; bases unmatched to any gene: 6. There are 14 residues in the CDR3. The CDR3 bases are TGTGCCAGTAGCGAACAGGGGGCGGGCACTGAAGCTTTCTTT. Residues: CASSEQGAGTEAFF.

The chain joins TRBV7-2 to TRBJ1-3; no clear D gene. V lost 5 bases and J lost 0, with 8 bases in between. Germline V gene data show CDR1 as SGHTA and CDR2 as FQGNSA. This CDR3 region has 14 residues. The chain's CDR3 is CASSHGNSGNTIYF. CDR3 nucleotide sequence: TGTGCCAGCAGCCACGGGAACTCTGGAAACACCATATATTTT.

Concerning this clone itself: In the same sample, other DNA sequences code for this CDR3. The gene calls are TRBV6-1 and TRBJ2-5; 12 nucleotides line up with TRBD2. V lost 2 bases to trimming and J lost 2 bases; unmatched junction nucleotides: 0. The CDR3 is 15 residues long. Germline lookup yields CDR1 MNHNS and CDR2 SASEGT. CDR3 nucleotides: TGTGCCAGCAGTGAACTAGCGGGGGGGCAAGAGACCCAGTACTTC. Residues: CASSELAGGQETQYF.

The rearrangement uses TRBV5-1 and TRBJ2-5; TRBD2 aligns across 7 bases. V lost 0 bases to trimming and J lost 4 bases; unmatched junction nucleotides: 3. The CDR3 runs to 14 residues. Germline-derived CDR1 and CDR2 are SGHRS and YFSETQ. The CDR3 DNA sequence: TGCGCCAGCAGCTTGGACCCGGGGGGAGAGACCCAGTACTTC. This sequence encodes CASSLDPGGETQYF.

This clone was counted many times. The chain couples TRBV11-2 to TRBJ1-6; D gene unclear. Germline CDR1 SGHAT, CDR2 FQNNGV. Trimming shortened V by 1 base and J by 6 bases, and 7 bases separated the two germline ends. The CDR3 contains 14 residues. CDR3 loop: CASSLGPSNSPLHF. For the CDR3, the DNA is TGTGCCAGCAGCTTAGGGCCCAGTAATTCACCCCTCCACTTT.

The chain employs TRBV7-2 and TRBJ2-7; no reliable D call. Trimming removed 5 bases from V and 7 bases from J, with 12 bases in between. Germline CDR1 is SGHTA and CDR2 is FQGNSA. The CDR3 spans 12 residues. CDR3: CASSPRRVEQYF. The CDR3 DNA reads as TGTGCCAGCAGCCCCCGCCGAGTAGAGCAGTACTTC.

V and J are TRBV27 and TRBJ2-5; D possibly corresponds to TRBD1 (5 bases). The length of the CDR3 is 12 residues. CDR1 is MNHEY and CDR2 is SMNVEV in the germline V gene (reference sequence). The V end was cut by 4 bases, the J end by 3 bases, with 6 bases between. CDR3 residues: CASSSREETQYF. The DNA of the CDR3 is TGTGCCAGCAGTTCCAGGGAAGAGACCCAGTACTTC.

In its sample, this clone was seen once. The V call is TRBV6-5, the J call TRBJ1-1; D possibly corresponds to TRBD1 (5 bases). Germline V gene lookup returns CDR1 MNHEY and CDR2 SVGAGI. The V end was cut by 0 bases, the J end by 5 bases, with 16 bases between. This CDR3 region has 16 residues. DNA of the CDR3: TGTGCCAGCAGTTACTCTCCGGGAGGGGCCGGTACTGAAGCTTTCTTT. As protein: CASSYSPGGAGTEAFF.

V gene TRBV18 combines with J gene TRBJ1-2, with D unclear. The CDR3 sequence is 14 residues long. The V gene's germline CDR1 is KGHSH and CDR2 LQKENI. V was trimmed by 2 bases and J by 4 bases, leaving 11 bases between them. The CDR3, as DNA: TGTGCCAGCTCACCAGGCGCGGAGTCCTATGGCTACACCTTC. Translation gives CASSPGAESYGYTF.

The chain employs TRBV3-1 (or the pseudogene TRBV3-2) and TRBJ2-7; no reliable D call. Per the germline V gene, CDR1 is LGHDT and CDR2 is YNNKEL (reference sequence). This CDR3 region has 13 residues. Trimming took off 1 base at V and 5 bases at J, with 9 bases between the two ends. The chain's CDR3 is CASSQVAVDEQYF. The CDR3 nucleotides are TGTGCCAGCAGCCAAGTGGCGGTAGACGAGCAGTACTTC.

V is TRBV27 and J is TRBJ1-1; D may be TRBD1 (5 bases). CDR1 and CDR2 (germline): MNHEY, SMNVEV (reference sequence). The CDR3 runs 14 residues. V gave up 6 bases and J gave up 7 bases, with 18 bases separating them. The CDR3 bases are TGTGCCAGCAGGGGGGGAGGGCTTTCGGGTGAAGCTTTCTTT. Protein sequence: CASRGGGLSGEAFF.

The CDR3 loop reads CASSSESGTGDATQYF. CDR3 coding DNA: TGCGCCAGCAGTTCAGAATCCGGGACAGGGGACGCGACCCAGTACTTC. The chain links TRBV4-1 to TRBJ2-5; 10 bases fit TRBD1. V shed 6 bases, J shed 7 bases, and the junction held 14 bases outside the gene matches. This CDR3 is 16 amino acids long. Germline values: CDR1 MGHRA, CDR2 YSYEKL.

V gene TRBV6-5 combines with J gene TRBJ1-2; 10 bases are shared with TRBD1. V lost 5 bases, J lost 7 bases, and 7 bases stayed unmatched. This CDR3 is built from 14 residues. Germline V CDR1 and CDR2: MNHEY, SVGAGI. CDR3 region: CASSTPGTGAGYTF. The CDR3 nucleotides read TGTGCCAGCAGTACACCTGGGACAGGGGCTGGCTACACCTTC.

V usage is TRBV14 and J usage is TRBJ1-2; 7 bases line up with TRBD1. The V gene's germline CDR1 is SGHDN and CDR2 FVKESK. V gave up 5 bases and J gave up 4 bases; unmatched junction bases: 7. This CDR3 is 14 amino acids long. CDR3 DNA sequence: TGTGCCAGCAGCTACGGGACAGAGAGCTATGGCTACACCTTC. Residues: CASSYGTESYGYTF.

The chain has TRBV28 and TRBJ1-2; 7 bases agree with TRBD1. V lost 6 bases to trimming and J lost 2 bases; unmatched junction nucleotides: 3. The germline CDR1 and CDR2 sequences are MDHEN and SYDVKM. The CDR3 loop spans 13 amino acids. The CDR3 DNA sequence: TGTGCCAGCAGGGAACAGGGGAACTATGGCTACACCTTC. Amino acid sequence: CASREQGNYGYTF.

The chain joins TRBV25-1 to TRBJ2-5; D call uncertain. The V end lost 1 base, the J end lost 7 bases, and 10 bases lay between the germline ends. The CDR3 consists of 13 residues. Germline V lookup: CDR1 MGHDK, CDR2 SYGVNS. The CDR3 region has the DNA TGTGCCAGCAGTGAATCCGTCAGAGGGACCCAGTACTTC. Protein product: CASSESVRGTQYF.

V usage is TRBV9 and J usage is TRBJ1-6; 8 nucleotides match TRBD1. There are 16 residues in the CDR3. Germline CDR1 reads SGDLS; CDR2 reads YYNGEE. The V segment lost 0 bases and the J segment 5 bases; nucleotides outside the gene matches: 4. The CDR3 region has the DNA TGTGCCAGCAGCGTAGCCCAGGGGGCAAATAATTCACCCCTCCACTTT. Translating it yields CASSVAQGANNSPLHF.